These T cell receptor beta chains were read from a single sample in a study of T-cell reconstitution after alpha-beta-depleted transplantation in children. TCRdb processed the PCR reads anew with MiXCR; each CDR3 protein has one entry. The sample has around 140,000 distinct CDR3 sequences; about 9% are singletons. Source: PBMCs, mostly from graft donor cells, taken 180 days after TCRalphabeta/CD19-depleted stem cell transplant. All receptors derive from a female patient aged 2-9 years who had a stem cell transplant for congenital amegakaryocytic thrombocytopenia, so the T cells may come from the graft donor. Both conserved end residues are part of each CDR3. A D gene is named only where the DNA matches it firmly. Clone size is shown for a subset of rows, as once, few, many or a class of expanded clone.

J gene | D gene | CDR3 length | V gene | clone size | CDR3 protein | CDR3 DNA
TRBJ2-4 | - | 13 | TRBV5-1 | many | CASSLGGENIQYF | TGCGCCAGCAGCTTGGGTGGGGAAAACATTCAGTACTTC
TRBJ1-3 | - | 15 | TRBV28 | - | CASSGFRDSGNTIYF | TGTGCCAGCAGTGGCTTCAGGGACTCTGGAAACACCATATATTTT
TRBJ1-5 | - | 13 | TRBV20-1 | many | CSASRTGGQPQHF | TGCAGTGCTAGCCGGACTGGCGGGCAGCCCCAGCATTTT
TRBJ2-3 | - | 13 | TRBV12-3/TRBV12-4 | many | CASGPEFTDTQYF | TGTGCCAGCGGTCCGGAATTCACAGATACGCAGTATTTT
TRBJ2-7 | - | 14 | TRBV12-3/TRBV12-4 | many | CASSFWDGAYEQYF | TGTGCCAGCAGTTTTTGGGACGGGGCCTACGAGCAGTACTTC
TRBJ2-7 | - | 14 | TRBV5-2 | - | CAIGPRPGGYEQYF | TGTGCCATCGGCCCCAGGCCAGGGGGCTACGAGCAGTACTTC
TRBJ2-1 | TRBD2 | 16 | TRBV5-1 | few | CASSLRGGRANNEQFF | TGCGCCAGCAGCTTGCGGGGCGGGAGGGCAAACAATGAGCAGTTCTTC
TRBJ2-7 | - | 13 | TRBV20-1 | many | CSARAWDPDEQYF | TGCAGTGCTAGAGCCTGGGACCCCGACGAGCAGTACTTC
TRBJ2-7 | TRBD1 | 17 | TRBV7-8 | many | CASSFVYLRDRLYEQYF | TGTGCCAGCAGCTTCGTATATCTACGGGACAGACTATACGAGCAGTACTTC
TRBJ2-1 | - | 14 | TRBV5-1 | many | CASSPAGRYNEQFF | TGCGCCAGCAGCCCGGCAGGGAGGTACAATGAGCAGTTCTTC
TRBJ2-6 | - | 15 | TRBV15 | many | CATSSDSSGANVLTF | TGTGCCACCAGCAGCGACAGCTCTGGGGCCAACGTCCTGACTTTC
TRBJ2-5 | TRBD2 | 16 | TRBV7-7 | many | CASSPEPGLAGETQYF | TGTGCCAGCAGCCCTGAACCGGGACTAGCGGGTGAGACCCAGTACTTC
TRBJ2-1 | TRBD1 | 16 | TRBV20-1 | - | CSAAHRVGTGFNEQFF | TGCAGTGCTGCCCACCGGGTCGGGACAGGGTTCAATGAGCAGTTCTTC
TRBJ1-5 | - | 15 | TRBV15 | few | CATSSFGDSNQPQHF | TGTGCCACCAGCAGTTTTGGGGATAGCAATCAGCCCCAGCATTTT
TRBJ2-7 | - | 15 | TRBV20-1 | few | CSARDSGLATYEQYF | TGCAGTGCTAGAGATTCGGGGCTAGCGACCTACGAGCAGTACTTC
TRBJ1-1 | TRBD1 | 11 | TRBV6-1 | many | CASIDRAEAFF | TGTGCCAGCATCGACAGGGCTGAAGCTTTCTTT
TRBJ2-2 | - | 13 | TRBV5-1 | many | CASSLIGAGELFF | TGCGCCAGCAGCTTGATTGGGGCCGGGGAGCTGTTTTTT
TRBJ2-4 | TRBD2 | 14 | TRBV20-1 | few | CSARAGRALDIQYF | TGCAGTGCTAGAGCCGGGAGGGCCTTGGACATTCAGTACTTC
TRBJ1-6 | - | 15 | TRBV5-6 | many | CASSSDLGYNSPLHF | TGTGCCAGCAGCTCCGATTTGGGGTATAATTCACCCCTCCACTTT
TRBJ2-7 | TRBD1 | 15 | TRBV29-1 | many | CSVEDPTGGPYEQYF | TGCAGCGTTGAAGACCCCACAGGGGGCCCCTACGAGCAGTACTTC
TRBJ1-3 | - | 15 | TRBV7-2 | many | CASSLVALSGNTIYF | TGTGCCAGCAGCTTAGTTGCCCTCTCTGGAAACACCATATATTTT
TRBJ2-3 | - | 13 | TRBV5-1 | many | CASSLEGGDTQYF | TGCGCCAGCAGCTTGGAGGGCGGAGATACGCAGTATTTT
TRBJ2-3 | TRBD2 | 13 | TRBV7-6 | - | CASSFRTRNTQYF | TGTGCCAGCAGCTTCCGGACTAGGAATACGCAGTATTTT
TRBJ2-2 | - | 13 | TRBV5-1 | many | CASSLGGTGELFF | TGCGCCAGCAGCTTAGGAGGCACCGGGGAGCTGTTTTTT
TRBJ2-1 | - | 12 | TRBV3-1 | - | CASGPLGYEQFF | TGTGCCAGCGGGCCTCTAGGGTATGAGCAGTTCTTC
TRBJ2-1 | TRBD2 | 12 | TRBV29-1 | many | CSGYSGHNEQFF | TGCAGCGGATATAGCGGGCACAATGAGCAGTTCTTC
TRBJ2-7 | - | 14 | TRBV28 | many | CASNPGTVDYEQYF | TGTGCCAGCAACCCCGGGACTGTTGATTACGAGCAGTACTTC
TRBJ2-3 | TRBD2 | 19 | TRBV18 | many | CASSPNTGTSGGWSDTQYF | TGTGCCAGCTCACCAAACACCGGGACTAGCGGGGGATGGTCCGATACGCAGTATTTT
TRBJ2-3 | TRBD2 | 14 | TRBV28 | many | CASSFSGGADTQYF | TGTGCCAGCAGTTTTAGCGGGGGGGCCGATACGCAGTATTTT
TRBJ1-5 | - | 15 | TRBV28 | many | CASSLHGGGNQPQHF | TGTGCCAGCAGTTTACATGGGGGGGGCAATCAGCCCCAGCATTTT
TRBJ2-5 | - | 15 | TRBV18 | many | CASSPTTSTQETQYF | TGTGCCAGCTCACCTACTACTAGTACCCAAGAGACCCAGTACTTC
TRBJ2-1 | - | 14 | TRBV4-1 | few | CASSQDRDNNEQFF | TGCGCCAGCAGCCAAGATAGGGATAACAATGAGCAGTTCTTC
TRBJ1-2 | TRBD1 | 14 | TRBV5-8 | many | CASNSDRGGYGYTF | TGTGCCAGCAACTCGGACAGGGGGGGCTATGGCTACACCTTC
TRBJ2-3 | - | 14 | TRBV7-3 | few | CASSPDRNTDTQYF | TGTGCCAGCAGCCCCGACAGGAACACAGATACGCAGTATTTT
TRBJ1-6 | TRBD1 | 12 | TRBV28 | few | CATRGVNSPLHF | TGTGCCACCAGGGGGGTTAATTCACCCCTCCACTTT
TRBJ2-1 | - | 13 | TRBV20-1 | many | CSASTGGYNEQFF | TGCAGTGCTAGCACCGGGGGCTACAATGAGCAGTTCTTC
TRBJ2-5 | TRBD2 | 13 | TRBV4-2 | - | CASSSRGQETQYF | TGTGCCAGCAGCTCGCGGGGGCAAGAGACCCAGTACTTC
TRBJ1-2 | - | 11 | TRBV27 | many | CAAGSLYGYTF | TGTGCCGCAGGCAGCCTCTATGGCTACACCTTC